The 30 T cell receptor beta chains reported below all come from one sample, sequenced in a study of technical replicates of blood from a handful of donors (dated by TCRdb to the late 2010s). The library was built by means of the immunoSEQ multiplex PCR assay. This immuneACCESS table, as held by TCRdb, lists in-frame sequences with V and J called but not all clones. Of the missing ones, under half trace to an unresolved V gene in checked studies; the others have no known cause. This sample is represented by approximately 65,000 clones; 85% to 90% of them were singletons. The ten largest account for under 6.5% of the sample. The sample comprised PBMCs. These TCRs come from a human donor in good health. Some clones in this sample may be carry-over from other donors' samples.

The rearrangement joins TRBV4-3 to TRBJ2-1, with TRBD1 as a possible D gene (7 bases). V shed 0 bases and J shed 2 bases, with 14 bases lying between them. The germline V gene encodes CDR1 LGHNA and CDR2 YSLEER. This CDR3 region has 17 residues. This CDR3 reads CASSQDWSGGTYNEQFF. The CDR3 DNA reads TGCGCCAGCAGCCAAGATTGGTCAGGGGGGACCTACAATGAGCAGTTCTTC.

This chain connects TRBV4-2 to TRBJ2-3; unclear D gene. Trimming cost V 0 bases and J 1 base, with 8 bases left between them. CDR1 is LGHNA, CDR2 YNFKEQ, per germline. The CDR3 sequence is 15 residues long. CDR3: CASSQDFRGTDTQYF. CDR3 DNA sequence: TGTGCCAGCAGCCAAGATTTCCGGGGCACAGATACGCAGTATTTT.

V gene TRBV15 combines with J gene TRBJ2-6; TRBD1 matches at 12 bases. Germline values: CDR1 LNHNV, CDR2 YYDKDF (reference sequence). The CDR3 totals 18 residues. Trimming removed 2 bases from V and 2 bases from J; junction bases left unmatched: 4. CDR3 loop: CATSRIGTGGTGANVLTF. The CDR3 DNA follows: TGTGCCACCAGCAGAATAGGGACAGGGGGCACTGGGGCCAACGTCCTGACTTTC.

The rearrangement links TRBV13 to TRBJ2-7, with no clear D. Germline V gene lookup returns CDR1 PRHDT and CDR2 FYEKMQ (reference sequence). This CDR3 spans 12 amino acids. V lost 3 bases to trimming and J lost 4 bases, with 7 bases between them. This chain's CDR3 is CASSFVSYEQYF. The DNA of the CDR3 is TGTGCCAGCAGCTTTGTTTCGTACGAGCAGTACTTC. Based on the CDR3 plus reference TRBV13 and TRBJ2-7, the full variable domain is AAGVIQSPRHLIKEKRETATLKCYPIPRHDTVYWYQQGPGQDPQFLISFYEKMQSDKGSIPDRFSAQQFSDYHSELNMSSLELGDSALYFCASSFVSYEQYFGPGTRLTVT.

The genes are TRBV6-5 and TRBJ1-1, with D perhaps TRBD1 (5 bases). The CDR3 runs to 15 residues. With 4 bases removed from V and 0 bases from J, the gap between germline ends came to 12 bases. Germline loops: CDR1 MNHEY, CDR2 SVGAGI. The CDR3 reads CASSFQGYMNTEAFF. The CDR3 nucleotides read TGTGCCAGCAGTTTCCAGGGTTACATGAACACTGAAGCTTTCTTT.

The rearrangement joins TRBV27 to TRBJ1-2; the match to TRBD1 covers 8 bases. The CDR3 sequence is 14 residues long. Per germline, CDR1 MNHEY and CDR2 SMNVEV (reference sequence). V dropped 2 bases and J dropped 8; count of bases not matched to a gene: 7. CDR3 bases: TGTGCCAGCAGTTTAAGGACAGGGCATGGAGGCTACACCTTC. Translated, it gives CASSLRTGHGGYTF.

The chain couples TRBV7-2 to TRBJ2-1; TRBD2 agrees at 12 bases. Per the germline V gene, CDR1 is SGHTA and CDR2 is FQGNSA. Germline trimming cut 1 base from V and 8 bases from J; bases unmatched to any gene: 9. The CDR3 runs to 17 residues. The CDR3: CASSLGHLAGGPYEQFF. CDR3 DNA sequence: TGTGCCAGCAGCTTAGGACATCTAGCGGGAGGGCCTTATGAGCAGTTCTTC.

The chain is built from TRBV16 and TRBJ1-2; D remains unclear. This CDR3 region has 12 residues. Germline CDR1 reads KGHSY; CDR2 reads FQNENV. The ends were cut back, 5 bases at V and 7 bases at J, with 11 bases in the middle. In DNA, the CDR3 is TGTGCCAGCAGCAACTCGGGGTTTGGCTACACCTTC. Its translation: CASSNSGFGYTF.

This clone was recorded once. This rearrangement joins TRBV5-1 to TRBJ2-3; D might be TRBD2 (5 bases). Per the germline V gene, CDR1 is SGHRS and CDR2 is YFSETQ. Trimming left V 4 bases short and J 13 bases short, with 16 bases between. The CDR3 covers 12 residues. CDR3 loop: CASSPEAPVKYF. The CDR3 DNA is TGCGCCAGCAGCCCGGAGGCTCCCGTGAAGTATTTT. Full variable domain (outside the CDR3, taken from reference TRBV5-1 and TRBJ2-3): KAGVTQTPRYLIKTRGQQVTLSCSPISGHRSVSWYQQTPGQGLQFLFEYFSETQRNKGNFPGRFSGRQFSNSRSEMNVSTLELGDSALYLCASSPEAPVKYFGPGTRLTVL.

J is TRBJ2-3 and V is TRBV5-6, with TRBD2 matching over 8 bases. J was trimmed by 5 bases and V by 3 bases; bases with no gene match: 8. The CDR3 extends over 15 amino acids. Germline V gene sequence: CDR1 SGHDT, CDR2 YYEEEE. The CDR3 coding sequence is TGTGCCAGCAGCTCAGGGCGGGGGGTCGGAGATACGCAGTATTTT. Protein product: CASSSGRGVGDTQYF.

This chain joins TRBV6-1 and TRBJ2-1; D is perhaps TRBD1 (6 bases). The germline V gene has CDR1 MNHNS and CDR2 SASEGT. There are 17 residues in the CDR3. V lost 1 base to trimming and J lost 1 base, with 14 bases between them. The chain's CDR3 is CASSEEGHLLSYNEQFF. Here the CDR3 DNA reads TGTGCCAGCAGTGAAGAGGGACATCTTCTTTCCTACAATGAGCAGTTCTTC.

This chain uses TRBV5-1 with TRBJ1-6; 8 positions match TRBD1. The junction had 5 bases not matched to a gene; V was cut back by 4 bases and J by 8 bases. This CDR3 contains 14 residues. Germline loops: CDR1 SGHRS, CDR2 YFSETQ. The CDR3 loop reads CASSPSTGDSPLHF. DNA for the CDR3: TGCGCCAGCAGCCCCTCGACAGGGGATTCACCCCTCCACTTT.

The chain combines TRBV13 with TRBJ1-1; 8 positions match TRBD1. The V segment lost 2 bases and the J segment 0 bases; nucleotides outside the gene matches: 5. CDR1 is PRHDT, CDR2 FYEKMQ, per germline (reference sequence). The CDR3 length is 16 residues. The CDR3 here is CASSLRTGGMNTEAFF. The CDR3 DNA is TGTGCCAGCAGCTTACGAACAGGGGGTATGAACACTGAAGCTTTCTTT.

This clone was seen a handful of times. The chain employs TRBV2 and TRBJ2-7, with D uncertain. This CDR3 is built from 11 residues. V was pared by 5 bases and J by 3 bases, with 5 bases between. The V gene's germline CDR1 is SNHLY and CDR2 FYNNEI. The CDR3 DNA sequence: TGTGCCAGCAGTCAGATCTACGAGCAGTACTTC. Its protein product is CASSQIYEQYF.

V is TRBV5-1 and J is TRBJ1-1, with D perhaps TRBD1 (5 bases). Trimming stripped 0 bases from V and 7 bases from J, with 13 bases between. This CDR3 is built from 14 residues. CDR1 SGHRS and CDR2 YFSETQ come from the germline V gene. The CDR3 bases are TGCGCCAGCAGCTTGGTAGGAGGGGCCGGTGAAGCTTTCTTT. Protein sequence: CASSLVGGAGEAFF.

The chain links TRBV7-6 to TRBJ1-1; D gene unclear. Trimming stripped 2 bases from V and 1 base from J, with 8 bases between. CDR1 and CDR2 (germline): SGHVS, FNYEAQ. CDR3 length: 14 amino acids. The CDR3, as DNA: TGTGCCAGCAGCTTACAAACAGCGAACACTGAAGCTTTCTTT. Protein sequence: CASSLQTANTEAFF.

The J gene is TRBJ2-3, the V gene TRBV2; TRBD2 matches at 7 bases. This CDR3 has 14 amino acids. Trimming cost V 6 bases and J 4 bases; bases outside gene matches: 7. The germline gives CDR1 SNHLY, CDR2 FYNNEI. The CDR3 DNA reads as TGTGCCAGCAGCCCGCAGGGAGGGTCAGATACGCAGTATTTT. It yields the protein CASSPQGGSDTQYF.

This chain links TRBV6-5 with TRBJ1-2, with D uncertain. The germline gives CDR1 MNHEY, CDR2 SVGAGI. CDR3 length: 16 amino acids. V shed 2 bases and J shed 4 bases, with 17 bases lying between them. CDR3 region: CASSYIQSRVSYGYTF. DNA of the CDR3: TGTGCCAGCAGTTACATTCAATCTCGGGTTAGCTATGGCTACACCTTC.

The J gene is TRBJ1-1, the V gene TRBV7-2; D gene uncertain. Germline V gives CDR1 SGHTA, CDR2 FQGNSA. The V gene lost 1 base and the J gene lost 1 base, with 10 bases spanning the gap. This CDR3 has 15 amino acids. The CDR3 loop is CASSLVRVGNTEAFF. CDR3 DNA: TGTGCCAGCAGCTTAGTACGGGTAGGGAACACTGAAGCTTTCTTT. Full variable domain (missing parts from reference TRBV7-2 and TRBJ1-1): GAGVSQSPSNKVTEKGKDVELRCDPISGHTALYWYRQSLGQGLEFLIYFQGNSAPDKSGLPSDRFSAERTGGSVSTLTIQRTQQEDSAVYLCASSLVRVGNTEAFFGQGTRLTVV.

The chain employs TRBV5-6 and TRBJ2-7, with D hard to call. CDR3 length: 13 amino acids. The V gene's germline CDR1 is SGHDT and CDR2 YYEEEE. The V end was cut by 2 bases, the J end by 6 bases, with 12 bases between. This CDR3 reads CASSLKYRSEQYF. Here the CDR3 DNA reads TGTGCCAGCAGCTTAAAGTATAGATCCGAGCAGTACTTC.

The chain joins TRBV10-2 to TRBJ2-1, with 10 bases identical to TRBD2. J gave up 8 bases and V 7 bases, and 11 bases lay outside the gene matches. The germline gives CDR1 WSHSY, CDR2 SAAADI. The CDR3 covers 15 residues. CDR3 sequence (DNA): TGCGCCAGCAACAGAAGGCCAGCGGGGGGGGATGAGCAGTTCTTC. The encoded protein is CASNRRPAGGDEQFF.

V gene TRBV7-9 combines with J gene TRBJ1-5, with 8 bases identical to TRBD1. The germline V gene has CDR1 SEHNR and CDR2 FQNEAQ (reference sequence). There are 14 residues in the CDR3. V lost 2 bases to trimming and J lost 5 bases; unmatched junction nucleotides: 2. This CDR3 reads CASSLSGGDQPQHF. DNA for the CDR3: TGTGCCAGCAGCTTATCAGGGGGCGATCAGCCCCAGCATTTT.

The CDR3 protein is CAISAAQELQPQHF. CDR3 nucleotides: TGTGCCATCAGTGCCGCACAGGAGTTACAGCCCCAGCATTTT. The V and J genes are TRBV10-3 and TRBJ1-5; D perhaps matches TRBD1 (5 bases). Germline V CDR1 and CDR2: ENHRY, SYGVKD. The CDR3 is 14 amino acids. V lost 4 bases, J lost 7 bases, and 14 bases lay in between.

This chain links TRBV27 with TRBJ2-3, with 7 bases fitting TRBD2. The CDR3 runs 15 residues. The V segment lost 6 bases and the J segment 1 base; nucleotides outside the gene matches: 7. Germline V gene sequence: CDR1 MNHEY, CDR2 SMNVEV (reference sequence). The DNA of the CDR3 is TGTGCCAGCAGCCCCCCGGCGGGAGGCACAGATACGCAGTATTTT. It specifies CASSPPAGGTDTQYF.

The chain carries TRBV25-1 and TRBJ2-7; tentative D call: TRBD1 (6 bases). Trimming shortened V by 4 bases and J by 2 bases, and 12 bases separated the two germline ends. The germline V gene has CDR1 MGHDK and CDR2 SYGVNS. This CDR3 region has 14 residues. In DNA form, the CDR3 reads TGTGCCAGCAGTGCCCAAACAGGGCCCTACGAGCAGTACTTC. It translates to CASSAQTGPYEQYF.

This chain connects TRBV4-1 to TRBJ1-6, with D perhaps TRBD1 (5 bases). CDR1 MGHRA and CDR2 YSYEKL come from the germline V gene. CDR3 length: 18 residues. V lost 0 bases and J lost 0, with 12 bases in between. The CDR3 region has the DNA TGCGCCAGCAGCCAAGATAGGGGCAGGAGCTCCTATAATTCACCCCTCCACTTT. Encoded protein: CASSQDRGRSSYNSPLHF.

This clone was observed a handful of times. The chain is built from TRBV12-2 and TRBJ1-6; the table's D call TRBD1 went unverified against the DNA. TRBV12-2 corresponds to a pseudogene. CDR3 length: 15 amino acids. Here the CDR3 DNA reads TGTGCAAGTCGCGGACGACAGGCCTATAATTCACCCCTCCACTTT. Its translation: CASRGRQAYNSPLHF.

This chain connects TRBV18 to TRBJ1-2, with TRBD1 matching 8 bases. Germline CDR1 reads KGHSH; CDR2 reads LQKENI. This CDR3 contains 16 residues. V gave up 3 bases and J gave up 9 bases; unmatched junction bases: 15. The DNA for the CDR3 is TGTGCCAGCTCACCCACCGGGACAGGCCCAACGGGGCGCTACACCTTC. Translation: CASSPTGTGPTGRYTF.

The V call is TRBV5-8, the J call TRBJ1-6; D not certain. Germline CDR1 is SGHTS and CDR2 is YDEGEE. The CDR3 length is 11 residues. V was shortened by 4 bases and J by 14 bases, with 10 bases between the two germline ends. For the CDR3, the DNA is TGTGCCAGCAGCAGAACACAAGCCCTCCACTTT. Its translation is CASSRTQALHF.

The chain has TRBV7-6 and TRBJ2-3, with TRBD2 matching 11 bases. Germline V CDR1 and CDR2: SGHVS, FNYEAQ. This CDR3 has 18 residues. Unmatched junction bases numbered 16, after V lost 5 bases and J lost 6 bases. The CDR3 nucleotides are TGTGCCAGCAGCCCCTCGGATCTGGGACTAGCGGCGGTGGATACGCAGTATTTT. This translates into CASSPSDLGLAAVDTQYF.